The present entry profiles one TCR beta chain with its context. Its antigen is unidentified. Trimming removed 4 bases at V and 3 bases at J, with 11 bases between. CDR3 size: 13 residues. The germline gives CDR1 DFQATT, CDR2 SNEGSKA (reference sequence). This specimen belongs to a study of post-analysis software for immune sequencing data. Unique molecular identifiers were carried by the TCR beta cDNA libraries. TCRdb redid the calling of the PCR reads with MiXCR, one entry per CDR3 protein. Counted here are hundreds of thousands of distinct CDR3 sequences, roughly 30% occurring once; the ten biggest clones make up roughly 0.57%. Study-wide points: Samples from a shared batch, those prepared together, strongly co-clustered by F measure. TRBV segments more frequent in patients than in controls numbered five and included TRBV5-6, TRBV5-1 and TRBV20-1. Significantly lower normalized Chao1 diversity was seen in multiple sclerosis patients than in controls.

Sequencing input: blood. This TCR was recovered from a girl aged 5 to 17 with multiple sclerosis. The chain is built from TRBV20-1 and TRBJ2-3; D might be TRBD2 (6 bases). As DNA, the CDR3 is TGCAGTGCTACACGGACTAATACAGATACGCAGTATTTT. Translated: CSATRTNTDTQYF.